These 21 T cell receptor beta chains share one sample of origin, sequenced in a study of sequential checkpoint blockade in melanoma. Treatment described: randomized to nivolumab then ipilimumab (arm A) or the reverse (arm B). TCRdb keeps only in-frame clones here, not all; method: immunoSEQ multiplex PCR. The sample carries roughly 18,000 clones, roughly 28% recorded once. The sample was tumor tissue (inferred from file names), taken from a patient given nivolumab and ipilimumab in sequence. These receptor sequences come from a human donor with melanoma.

The J gene is TRBJ1-3, the V gene TRBV16; TRBD1 agrees at 8 bases. V was pared by 5 bases and J by 0 bases, with 9 bases of the junction left unmatched. The CDR3 covers 17 residues. Germline loops: CDR1 KGHSY, CDR2 FQNENV. CDR3 sequence: CASSSRDRPLSGNTIYF. For the CDR3, the DNA is TGTGCCAGCAGCTCTCGGGACAGGCCCCTCTCTGGAAACACCATATATTTT.

The chain carries TRBV18 and TRBJ1-5; D gene uncertain. V lost 3 bases and J lost 4, with 4 bases in between. The CDR3 totals 12 residues. Germline lookup yields CDR1 KGHSH and CDR2 LQKENI. CDR3 bases: TGTGCCAGCTCACCGCCTAATCAGCCCCAGCATTTT. Residues: CASSPPNQPQHF.

This clone occurred a few times. This rearrangement joins TRBV16 to TRBJ1-2, with TRBD1 as a possible D gene (5 bases). The CDR3 loop spans 18 amino acids. Per the germline V gene, CDR1 is KGHSY and CDR2 is FQNENV. Trimming stripped 4 bases from V and 0 bases from J, with 21 bases between. CDR3 protein: CASSPKFSTGLANYGYTF. The CDR3 bases are TGTGCCAGCAGCCCGAAATTCAGCACAGGCCTAGCTAACTATGGCTACACCTTC. Using reference TRBV16 and TRBJ1-2 for the parts outside the CDR3, the full variable domain is GEEVAQTPKHLVRGEGQKAKLYCAPIKGHSYVFWYQQVLKNEFKFLISFQNENVFDETGMPKERFSAKCLPNSPCSLEIQATKLEDSAVYFCASSPKFSTGLANYGYTFGSGTRLTVV.

At least ten counts were recorded for this clone. The rearrangement joins TRBV11-3 to TRBJ1-4; 8 bases fit TRBD1. CDR1 SGHNT and CDR2 YENEEA come from the germline V gene. The CDR3 covers 14 residues. V dropped 5 bases and J dropped 7; count of bases not matched to a gene: 6. The CDR3 here is CASSPGGKFEKLFF. The CDR3 DNA follows: TGTGCCAGCAGCCCAGGGGGCAAATTTGAAAAACTGTTTTTT.

This chain uses TRBV5-1 with TRBJ2-7; 7 positions agree with TRBD2. The length of the CDR3 is 14 residues. With 7 bases clipped from V and 1 base from J, the junction kept 8 bases outside the gene matches. The germline V gene encodes CDR1 SGHRS and CDR2 YFSETQ. The chain's CDR3 is CASGKAGPSYEQYF. The CDR3 nucleotides read TGCGCCAGCGGAAAAGCGGGACCTTCCTACGAGCAGTACTTC.

The rearrangement links TRBV18 to TRBJ1-3, with 7 bases lining up with TRBD1. The CDR3 loop spans 14 amino acids. Trimming took 4 bases from V and 0 from J; bases not matched to a gene: 0. Germline V gives CDR1 KGHSH, CDR2 LQKENI. The CDR3 here is CASSRDSSGNTIYF. Written as DNA, the CDR3 is TGTGCCAGCTCACGGGACAGCTCTGGAAACACCATATATTTT.

This sequence joins TRBV6-8 and TRBJ2-7; 8 bases are a match to TRBD1. This CDR3 spans 17 amino acids. Germline V lookup: CDR1 MNHGY, CDR2 SAAAGT. The V gene end was trimmed by 2 bases and the J gene end by 2 bases; junction bases not matched to a gene: 11. CDR3 sequence: CASSYPGQALFTYEQYF. The CDR3 DNA reads TGTGCCAGCAGTTACCCGGGACAGGCCCTATTTACCTACGAGCAGTACTTC.

As for this clone: One junction end does not reproduce the germline sequence, and a read error may be involved. The gene calls are TRBV5-1 and TRBJ1-5; D might be TRBD1 (6 bases). Germline-derived CDR1 and CDR2 are SGHRS and YFSETQ. The CDR3 totals 14 residues. The CDR3 loop is CASSLVTGSQPQHF. The DNA for the CDR3 is TGCGCCAGCAGCTTGGTTACAGGGTCACAGCCCCAACATTTT.

The chain links TRBV5-1 to TRBJ2-3, with 7 bases that match TRBD2. V lost 0 bases and J lost 5; bases outside the gene matches: 6. The germline CDR1 and CDR2 sequences are SGHRS and YFSETQ. There are 15 residues in the CDR3. CDR3 DNA: TGCGCCAGCAGCTTGGAGGGAGGGCCTGTAGATACGCAGTATTTT. This gives the protein CASSLEGGPVDTQYF.

In its sample, this clone was seen a few times. This chain links TRBV5-1 with TRBJ2-2; maybe TRBD1 (5 bases). Deletions cut 6 bases from V and 5 bases from J, with 14 bases between. The CDR3 spans 14 residues. Germline V gene sequence: CDR1 SGHRS, CDR2 YFSETQ. The CDR3 DNA is TGCGCCAGCACCTTAGGGGCGCCTACCGGGGAGCTGTTTTTT. This gives the protein CASTLGAPTGELFF.

This clone has more than one count but fewer than ten. Here the CDR3 reads CASSVVGASGEQYF. CDR3 nucleotides: TGTGCCAGCAGCGTAGTGGGGGCATCGGGCGAGCAGTACTTC. The chain joins TRBV9 to TRBJ2-7; weak D call: TRBD1 (6 bases). The CDR3 length is 14 residues. V dropped 0 bases and J dropped 6 bases, with 13 bases sitting between them. The germline gives CDR1 SGDLS, CDR2 YYNGEE.

The chain links TRBV18 to TRBJ2-1, with D perhaps TRBD2 (5 bases). This CDR3 spans 13 amino acids. Germline V gene data show CDR1 as KGHSH and CDR2 as LQKENI. Trimming took 3 bases from V and 7 from J, leaving 10 bases between them. CDR3 DNA: TGTGCCAGCTCACCCCCCTCGGGGAATGAGCAGTTCTTC. Its protein is CASSPPSGNEQFF.

This clone has more than one count but fewer than ten. The chain couples TRBV19 to TRBJ1-3; no reliable D call. This CDR3 is 15 amino acids long. The germline V gene encodes CDR1 LNHDA and CDR2 SQIVND (reference sequence). Trimming took off 0 bases at V and 0 bases at J, with 6 bases between the two ends. CDR3 in amino acids: CASSIDTFSGNTIYF. DNA for the CDR3: TGTGCCAGTAGTATAGACACCTTCTCTGGAAACACCATATATTTT. The complete variable domain, with remaining parts taken from reference TRBV19 and TRBJ1-3, reads DGGITQSPKYLFRKEGQNVTLSCEQNLNHDAMYWYRQDPGQGLRLIYYSQIVNDFQKGDIAEGYSVSREKKESFPLTVTSAQKNPTAFYLCASSIDTFSGNTIYFGEGSWLTVV.

This chain uses TRBV6-8 with TRBJ2-1; TRBD1 agrees at 12 bases. CDR1 and CDR2 from the germline V gene are MNHGY and SAAAGT. The CDR3 runs to 17 residues. J gave up 9 bases and V 5 bases, and 14 bases lay outside the gene matches. Written as DNA, the CDR3 is TGTGCCAGCAGTCTAAACCCCGGGACAGGGGGCTTTCGTGAGCAGTTCTTC. This translates into CASSLNPGTGGFREQFF.

This clone was seen at least ten times. The gene calls are TRBV9 and TRBJ2-7; D may be TRBD1 or TRBD2 (5 bases each). Germline V gene data show CDR1 as SGDLS and CDR2 as YYNGEE. The CDR3 runs to 16 residues. V was pared by 3 bases and J by 4 bases, with 20 bases between. The CDR3 reads CASSETGTKEWYEQYF. The CDR3 nucleotides read TGTGCCAGCAGCGAGACCGGGACCAAGGAGTGGTACGAGCAGTACTTC.

This clone was picked up a small number of times. V gene TRBV16 combines with J gene TRBJ1-2, with 7 bases aligning to TRBD1. CDR1 and CDR2 from the germline V gene are KGHSY and FQNENV. Trimming removed 8 bases from V and 6 bases from J; junction bases left unmatched: 6. The CDR3 loop spans 12 amino acids. Written as DNA, the CDR3 is TGTGCCAGCGGAGACAGGGCCGATGGCTACACCTTC. Its protein is CASGDRADGYTF.

The table lists this clone with a few counts. The rearrangement joins TRBV6-8 to TRBJ1-3; weak D call: TRBD1 (5 bases). Trimming shortened V by 5 bases and J by 0 bases, and 14 bases separated the two germline ends. Germline loops: CDR1 MNHGY, CDR2 SAAAGT. CDR3 length: 16 residues. In DNA form, the CDR3 reads TGTGCCAGCAGTGGCAGGGATTTCTACTCTGGAAACACCATATATTTT. This encodes CASSGRDFYSGNTIYF.

This clone occurred a few times. V and J are TRBV9 and TRBJ2-7; D is uncertain. CDR1 SGDLS and CDR2 YYNGEE come from the germline V gene. The V and J ends lost 3 bases and 4 bases respectively, with 14 bases between them. The CDR3 totals 14 residues. The CDR3 loop is CASSGGRVGYEQYF. DNA of the CDR3: TGTGCCAGCAGCGGAGGCCGGGTCGGGTACGAGCAGTACTTC.

This clone was recorded a few times. The chain has TRBV28 and TRBJ2-6; no clear D. The CDR3 contains 15 residues. The germline V gene has CDR1 MDHEN and CDR2 SYDVKM. The germline V and J ends were trimmed by 6 bases and 1 base, with 10 bases remaining between them. The CDR3 loop is CASRPGISGANVLTF. Here the CDR3 DNA reads TGTGCCAGCAGACCAGGTATTTCTGGGGCCAACGTCCTGACTTTC.

The V call is TRBV6-8, the J call TRBJ2-7; 14 nucleotides align to TRBD2. Germline CDR1 MNHGY, CDR2 SAAAGT. V lost 2 bases to trimming and J lost 4 bases; unmatched junction nucleotides: 10. This CDR3 has 18 amino acids. CDR3 protein: CASSYRKGLAGVGYEQYF. The DNA of the CDR3 is TGTGCCAGCAGTTACCGGAAGGGACTAGCGGGAGTCGGGTACGAGCAGTACTTC.

The chain couples TRBV18 to TRBJ2-1; 10 bases agree with TRBD2. Per germline, CDR1 KGHSH and CDR2 LQKENI. J lost 2 bases, V lost 1 base, and 8 bases had no gene match. The CDR3 contains 18 residues. The CDR3 region is CASSPLGMLAGAYNEQFF. The CDR3 nucleotides are TGTGCCAGCTCACCACTAGGCATGCTAGCGGGGGCCTACAATGAGCAGTTCTTC.